This paragraph reports one T cell receptor (beta chain). Patients at the Seattle site were enrolled during active infection and followed longitudinally. Original processing notes: Cell counts per sample came from amplifying reference gene primers. Sequencing was performed with immunoSEQ multiplex PCR; in TCRdb, only in-frame clones are kept and a portion is missing. The V and J calls and clone size were taken over from that table, and D and trimming were inferred from the DNA. The table includes roughly 200,000 clones, about 85% detected once. This sample is part of a study of blood T cell repertoires in COVID-19. At the level of the study: Samples taken during acute and convalescent COVID-19 were collected in the United States, Italy and Spain. In each case, the material was cDNA or gDNA derived from T cells, B-cell-depleted T cells, or PBMCs.

CDR3 length equals 16 residues. Germline values: CDR1 SGDLS, CDR2 YYNGEE. With V trimmed by 0 bases and J by 2 bases, 6 bases remained unmatched. The TCR comes from a person aged 70 to 85 with COVID-19, enrolled during active disease. V gene TRBV9 combines with J gene TRBJ2-5; TRBD2 agrees at 8 bases. The material sequenced was peripheral blood. The chain's CDR3 is CASSVGAGGPQETQYF. The CDR3 nucleotides read TGTGCCAGCAGCGTAGGGGCGGGGGGACCTCAAGAGACCCAGTACTTC.